This TCR beta chain was sequenced in a study of blood T cell repertoires in COVID-19 (dated by TCRdb to the early 2020s). With respect to the entire study: The collaborator samples originated in the United States, Italy and Spain and spanned the acute and convalescent phases of COVID-19. Sample metadata almost always included a de-identified subject ID, COVID-19 status, age in years and sex. The dataset comprised deeply sampled blood TCRbeta repertoires from subjects exposed to, actively infected with, or recovered from COVID-19. Where available, HLA class I and class II types were taken from metadata supplied by the sample provider and were not determined by assay-based typing. The repertoires were released in a freely available public database intended as a resource for research on the immune response to SARS-CoV-2. The material from the prospective study consisted of cDNA or gDNA derived from T cells, B-cell-depleted T cells, or PBMCs. The samples were drawn from two sources: the first 160 participants of the ongoing ImmuneRACE study, and 1,200 or so subjects contributed by 6 global collaborators. Here is what the overall study found, with its caveats: The quantity of clinical and demographic metadata differed by source and by participant and was supplied without curation.

Each collaborating institution followed its own protocols to collect whole blood in K2EDTA tubes. For TCRbeta analysis, collaborator samples were shipped as frozen whole blood, as isolated PBMCs, or as DNA extracted from either sample type. Comment on this clone: What antigen it recognizes has not been identified. No base quality values were provided; no much bigger clone lies one nucleotide off.

TCRbeta CDR3 regions were amplified from genomic DNA using the immunoSEQ Assay, a bias-controlled multiplex PCR. The study's processing was this. The number of nucleated cells in each sample was estimated from the amplification of reference gene primers within the assay. To quantify the absolute abundance of each unique TCRbeta CDR3 rearrangement, sequence reads were collapsed and filtered. Productive Simpson clonality was computed per sample as the square root of Simpson's diversity index over productive rearrangements. The source is immuneACCESS, and TCRdb retained only in-frame sequences with V and J called. Part of the clones is not carried over; for the studies checked, unresolved V genes explain less than half of this, and the remainder is unexplained. From that table come the V and J calls and clone size; the DNA was used to work out D and trimming. A total of more than 35,000 clones appear in this sample, around 90% of them only once. About 4.8% of the sample goes to the ten largest clones.

According to the germline V gene (reference sequence), CDR1 reads GTSNPN and CDR2 reads SVGIG. At the junction V is shortened by 0 bases and J by 6 bases, with 19 bases in between. The CDR3 goes from the cysteine to the phenylalanine over 16 residues. Of the read, only the CDR3 DNA is kept; its 48 bases are in frame from base 1. The sequencing sample was made of peripheral blood. The chain is made from TRBV30 and TRBJ2-3; D gene: possibly TRBD1, on 7 matching bases. The receptor's source is a human donor in a cohort sampled during active COVID-19. The DNA sequence follows: TGTGCCTGGAGTGTAGGTCAGGGGGGTTATCGGGATACGCAGTATTTT. Protein translation: CAWSVGQGGYRDTQYF.